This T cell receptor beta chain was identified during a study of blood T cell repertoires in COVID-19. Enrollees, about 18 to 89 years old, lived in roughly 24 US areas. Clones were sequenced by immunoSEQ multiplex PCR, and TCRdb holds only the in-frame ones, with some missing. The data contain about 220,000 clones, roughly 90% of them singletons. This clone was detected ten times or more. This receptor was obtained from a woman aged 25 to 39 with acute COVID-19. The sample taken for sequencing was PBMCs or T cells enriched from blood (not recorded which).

This chain's CDR3 is CASSQDVTSGQETQYF. The CDR3 DNA is TGTGCCAGCAGCCAAGATGTTACTAGCGGGCAAGAGACCCAGTACTTC. V usage is TRBV3-1 (or the pseudogene TRBV3-2) and J usage is TRBJ2-5; TRBD2 agrees at 9 bases. From germline, CDR1 is LGHDT and CDR2 YNNKEL (reference sequence). J was trimmed by 2 bases and V by 0 bases; bases with no gene match: 4. The CDR3 extends over 16 amino acids.